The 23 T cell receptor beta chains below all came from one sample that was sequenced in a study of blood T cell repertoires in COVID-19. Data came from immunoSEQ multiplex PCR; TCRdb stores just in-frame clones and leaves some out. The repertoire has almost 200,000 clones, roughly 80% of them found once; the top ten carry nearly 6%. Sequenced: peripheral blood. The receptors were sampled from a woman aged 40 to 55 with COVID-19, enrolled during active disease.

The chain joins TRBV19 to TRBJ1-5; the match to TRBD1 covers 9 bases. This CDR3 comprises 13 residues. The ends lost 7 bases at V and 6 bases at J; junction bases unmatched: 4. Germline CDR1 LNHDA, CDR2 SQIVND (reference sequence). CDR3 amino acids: CASMRDRAQPQHF. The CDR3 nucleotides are TGTGCCAGTATGAGGGACAGGGCTCAGCCCCAGCATTTT. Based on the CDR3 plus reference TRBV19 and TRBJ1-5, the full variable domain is DGGITQSPKYLFRKEGQNVTLSCEQNLNHDAMYWYRQDPGQGLRLIYYSQIVNDFQKGDIAEGYSVSREKKESFPLTVTSAQKNPTAFYLCASMRDRAQPQHFGDGTRLSIL.

In DNA, the CDR3 is TGTGCCAGCAGTTTAGGTTCGGGACACAAATCCTACGAGCAGTACTTC. Translation: CASSLGSGHKSYEQYF. The gene calls are TRBV28 and TRBJ2-7, with TRBD1 as a possible D gene (6 bases). V lost 2 bases and J 1 base, leaving 15 bases between the germline ends. In germline, CDR1 is MDHEN, CDR2 SYDVKM. This CDR3 region has 16 residues.

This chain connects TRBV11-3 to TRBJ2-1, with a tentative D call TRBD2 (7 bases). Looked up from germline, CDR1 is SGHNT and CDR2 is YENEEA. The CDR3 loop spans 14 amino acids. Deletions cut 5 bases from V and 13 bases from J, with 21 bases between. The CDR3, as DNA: TGTGCCAGCAGCCCAGTCCAGGGGAGGGGACTTCAGTTCTTC. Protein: CASSPVQGRGLQFF.

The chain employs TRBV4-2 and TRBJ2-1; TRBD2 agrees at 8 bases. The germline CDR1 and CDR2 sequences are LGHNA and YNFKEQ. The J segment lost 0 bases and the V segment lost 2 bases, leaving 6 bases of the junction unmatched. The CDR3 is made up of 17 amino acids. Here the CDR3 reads CASSQRLAMSSYNEQFF. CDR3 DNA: TGTGCCAGCAGCCAAAGACTAGCGATGAGCTCCTACAATGAGCAGTTCTTC.

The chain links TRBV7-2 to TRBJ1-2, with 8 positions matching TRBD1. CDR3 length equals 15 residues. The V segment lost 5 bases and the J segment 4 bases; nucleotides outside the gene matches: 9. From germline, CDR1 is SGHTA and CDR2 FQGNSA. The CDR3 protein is CASSASTGEVYGYTF. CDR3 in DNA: TGTGCCAGCAGCGCCTCGACAGGGGAGGTCTATGGCTACACCTTC. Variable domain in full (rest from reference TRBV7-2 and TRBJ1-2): GAGVSQSPSNKVTEKGKDVELRCDPISGHTALYWYRQSLGQGLEFLIYFQGNSAPDKSGLPSDRFSAERTGGSVSTLTIQRTQQEDSAVYLCASSASTGEVYGYTFGSGTRLTVV.

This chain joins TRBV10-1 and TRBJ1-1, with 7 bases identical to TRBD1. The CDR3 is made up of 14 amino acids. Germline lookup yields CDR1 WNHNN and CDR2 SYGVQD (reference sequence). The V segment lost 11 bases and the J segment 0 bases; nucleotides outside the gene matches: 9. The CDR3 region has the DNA TGCGCCGCTCAGCACAGGGGTCTGAACACTGAAGCTTTCTTT. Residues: CAAQHRGLNTEAFF.

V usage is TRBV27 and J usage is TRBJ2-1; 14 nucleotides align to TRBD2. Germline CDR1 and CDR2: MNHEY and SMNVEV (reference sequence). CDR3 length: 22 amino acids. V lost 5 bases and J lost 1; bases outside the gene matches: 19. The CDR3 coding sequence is TGTGCCAGCAGTAGTCGGGGTGGGGTTGGGACTAGCGGGAGTCTATCCTACAATGAGCAGTTCTTC. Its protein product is CASSSRGGVGTSGSLSYNEQFF.

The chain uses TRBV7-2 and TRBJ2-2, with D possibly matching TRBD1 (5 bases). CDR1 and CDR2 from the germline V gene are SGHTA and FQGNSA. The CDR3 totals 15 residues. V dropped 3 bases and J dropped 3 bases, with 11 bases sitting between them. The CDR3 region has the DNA TGTGCCAGCAGCTTTAATGCCAGGGACACCGGGGAGCTGTTTTTT. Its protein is CASSFNARDTGELFF. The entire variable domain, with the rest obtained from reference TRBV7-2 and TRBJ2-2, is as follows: GAGVSQSPSNKVTEKGKDVELRCDPISGHTALYWYRQSLGQGLEFLIYFQGNSAPDKSGLPSDRFSAERTGGSVSTLTIQRTQQEDSAVYLCASSFNARDTGELFFGEGSRLTVL.

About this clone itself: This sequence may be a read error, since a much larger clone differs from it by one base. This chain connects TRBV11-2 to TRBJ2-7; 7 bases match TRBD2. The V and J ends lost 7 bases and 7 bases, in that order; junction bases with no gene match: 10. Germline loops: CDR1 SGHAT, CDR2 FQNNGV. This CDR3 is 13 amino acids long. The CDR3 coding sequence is TGTGCCAGCAACTTTTCCGGGGGAGGGGAGCAGTACTTC. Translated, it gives CASNFSGGGEQYF.

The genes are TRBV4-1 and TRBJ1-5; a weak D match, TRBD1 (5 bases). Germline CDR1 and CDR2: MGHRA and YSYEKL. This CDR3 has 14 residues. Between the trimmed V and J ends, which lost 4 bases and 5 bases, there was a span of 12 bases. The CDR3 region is CASSPGTGYQPQHF. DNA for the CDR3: TGCGCCAGCAGCCCCGGTACAGGTTATCAGCCCCAGCATTTT.

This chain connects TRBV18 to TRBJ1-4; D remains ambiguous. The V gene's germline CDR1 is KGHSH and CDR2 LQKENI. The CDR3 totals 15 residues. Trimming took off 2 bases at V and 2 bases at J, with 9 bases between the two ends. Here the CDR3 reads CASSPMGGTNEKLFF. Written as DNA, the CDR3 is TGTGCCAGCTCACCAATGGGAGGGACTAATGAAAAACTGTTTTTT.

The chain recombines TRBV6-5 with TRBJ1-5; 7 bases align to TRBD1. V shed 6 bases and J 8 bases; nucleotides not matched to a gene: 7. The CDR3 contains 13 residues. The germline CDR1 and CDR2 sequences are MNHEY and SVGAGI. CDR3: CASSSTGTEPQHF. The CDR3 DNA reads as TGTGCCAGCAGCTCGACAGGGACTGAGCCCCAGCATTTT.

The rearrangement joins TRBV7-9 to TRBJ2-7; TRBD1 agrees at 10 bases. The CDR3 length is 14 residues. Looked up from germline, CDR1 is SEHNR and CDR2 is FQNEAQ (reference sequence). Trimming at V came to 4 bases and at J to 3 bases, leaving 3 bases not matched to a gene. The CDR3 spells CASSSWDRGYEQYF. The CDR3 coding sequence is TGTGCCAGCAGCTCTTGGGACAGGGGCTACGAGCAGTACTTC.

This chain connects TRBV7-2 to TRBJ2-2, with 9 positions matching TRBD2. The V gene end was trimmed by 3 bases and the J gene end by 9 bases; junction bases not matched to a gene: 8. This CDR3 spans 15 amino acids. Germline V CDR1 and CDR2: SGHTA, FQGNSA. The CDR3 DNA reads TGTGCCAGCAGCTTGTCCGCCGGGACTAGCCGGGAGCTGTTTTTT. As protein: CASSLSAGTSRELFF.

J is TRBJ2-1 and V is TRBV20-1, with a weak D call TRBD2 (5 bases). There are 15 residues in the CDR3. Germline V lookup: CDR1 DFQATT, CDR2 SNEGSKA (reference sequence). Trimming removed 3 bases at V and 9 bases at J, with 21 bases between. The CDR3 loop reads CSASPPLGVWGEQFF. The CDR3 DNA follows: TGCAGTGCTAGTCCCCCCCTCGGGGTGTGGGGTGAGCAGTTCTTC.

The CDR3 DNA sequence: TGTGCCAGCAGTGAGCTGGGACAGACTAATAATTCACCCCTCCACTTT. Translated: CASSELGQTNNSPLHF. The gene calls are TRBV2 and TRBJ1-6; TRBD1 aligns across 7 bases. Germline V gives CDR1 SNHLY, CDR2 FYNNEI. The CDR3 sequence is 16 residues long. Trimming removed 3 bases from V and 5 bases from J; junction bases left unmatched: 7.

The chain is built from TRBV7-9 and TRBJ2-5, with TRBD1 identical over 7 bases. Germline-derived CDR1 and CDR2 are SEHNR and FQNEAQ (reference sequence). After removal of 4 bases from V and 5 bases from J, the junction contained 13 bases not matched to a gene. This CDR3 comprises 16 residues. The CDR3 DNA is TGTGCCAGCAGCTGGATTCGACAGGGAACTTATGAGACCCAGTACTTC. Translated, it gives CASSWIRQGTYETQYF.

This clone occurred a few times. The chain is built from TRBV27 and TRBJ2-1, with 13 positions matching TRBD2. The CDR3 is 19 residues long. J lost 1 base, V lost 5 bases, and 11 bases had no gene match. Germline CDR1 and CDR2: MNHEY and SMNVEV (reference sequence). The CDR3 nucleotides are TGTGCCAGCAGTCGCCAACTAGCGGGAGGGCTTGGGTCCTACAATGAGCAGTTCTTC. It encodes CASSRQLAGGLGSYNEQFF.

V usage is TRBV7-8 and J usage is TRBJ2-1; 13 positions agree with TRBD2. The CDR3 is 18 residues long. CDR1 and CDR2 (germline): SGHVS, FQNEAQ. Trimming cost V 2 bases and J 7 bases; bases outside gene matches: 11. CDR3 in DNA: TGTGCCAGCAGCTTAACTTCAAGGACTAGCGGGAGTGTAAATGAGCAGTTCTTC. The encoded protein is CASSLTSRTSGSVNEQFF.

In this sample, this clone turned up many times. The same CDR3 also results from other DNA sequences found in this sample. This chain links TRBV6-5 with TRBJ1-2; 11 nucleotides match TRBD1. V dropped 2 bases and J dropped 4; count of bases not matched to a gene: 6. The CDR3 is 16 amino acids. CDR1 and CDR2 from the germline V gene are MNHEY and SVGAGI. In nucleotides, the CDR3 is TGTGCCAGCAGTTACGTACGGACAGGGGGCGGCTATGGCTACACCTTC. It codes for CASSYVRTGGGYGYTF.

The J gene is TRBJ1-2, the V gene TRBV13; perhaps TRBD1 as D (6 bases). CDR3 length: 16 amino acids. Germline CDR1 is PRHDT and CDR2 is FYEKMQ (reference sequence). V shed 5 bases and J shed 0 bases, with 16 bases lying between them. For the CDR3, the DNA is TGTGCCAGCAGCCCTGAGGGGTACAGGGCTAACTATGGCTACACCTTC. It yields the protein CASSPEGYRANYGYTF.

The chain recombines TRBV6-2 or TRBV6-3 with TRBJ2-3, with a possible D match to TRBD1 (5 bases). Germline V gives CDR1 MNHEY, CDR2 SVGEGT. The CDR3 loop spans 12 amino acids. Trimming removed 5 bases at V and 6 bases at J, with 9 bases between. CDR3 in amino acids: CASSPYRDTQYF. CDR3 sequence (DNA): TGTGCCAGCAGTCCCTACAGGGATACGCAGTATTTT.

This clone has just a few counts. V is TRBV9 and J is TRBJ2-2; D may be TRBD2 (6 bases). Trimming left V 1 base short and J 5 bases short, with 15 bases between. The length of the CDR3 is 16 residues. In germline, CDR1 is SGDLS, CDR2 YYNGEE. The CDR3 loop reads CASSVSLAVKTGELFF. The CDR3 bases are TGTGCCAGCAGCGTAAGTTTAGCGGTTAAAACCGGGGAGCTGTTTTTT.